Reported below is one T cell receptor beta chain. These data come from a study of memory CD4+ T cells and cytomegalovirus serostatus. The sort gate was single viable CD3+CD4+CD8-CD45RO+ cells for memory CD4+ T cells. Per the germline V gene, CDR1 is MDHEN and CDR2 is SYDVKM. The germline V and J ends were trimmed by 7 bases and 4 bases, with 20 bases remaining between them. This CDR3 has 16 residues. The method was immunoSEQ multiplex PCR; TCRdb's version includes in-frame clones alone and lacks a portion of them. The table lists some 67,000 clones, roughly 76% of them singletons, with approximately 4.5% in the top ten.

The TCR sequence derives from an adult in good health and CMV-seropositive. The source material was memory CD4+ T cells from blood. The chain uses TRBV28 and TRBJ1-5; a weak D match, TRBD1 (6 bases). The CDR3 DNA follows: TGTGCCAGCACCCTCTCGGGGGGCGCGGGAAATCAGCCCCAGCATTTT. It encodes CASTLSGGAGNQPQHF.